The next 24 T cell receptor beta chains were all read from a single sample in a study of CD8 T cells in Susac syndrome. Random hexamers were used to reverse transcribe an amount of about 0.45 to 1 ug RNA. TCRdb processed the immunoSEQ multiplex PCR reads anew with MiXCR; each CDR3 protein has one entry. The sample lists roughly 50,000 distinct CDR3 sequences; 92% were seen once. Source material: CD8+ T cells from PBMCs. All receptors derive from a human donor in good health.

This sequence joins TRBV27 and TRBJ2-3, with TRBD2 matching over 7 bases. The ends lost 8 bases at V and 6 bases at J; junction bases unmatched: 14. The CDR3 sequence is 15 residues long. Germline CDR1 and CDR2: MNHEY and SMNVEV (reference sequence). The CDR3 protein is CASDTSAGRVDTQYF. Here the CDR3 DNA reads TGTGCCAGCGACACTAGCGCCGGAAGAGTGGATACGCAGTATTTT.

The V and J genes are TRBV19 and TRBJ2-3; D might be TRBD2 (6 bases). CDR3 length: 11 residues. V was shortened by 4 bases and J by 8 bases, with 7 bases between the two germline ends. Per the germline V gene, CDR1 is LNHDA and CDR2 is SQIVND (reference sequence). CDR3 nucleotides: TGTGCCAGTAGTAGGGGACTTACGCAGTATTTT. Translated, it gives CASSRGLTQYF.

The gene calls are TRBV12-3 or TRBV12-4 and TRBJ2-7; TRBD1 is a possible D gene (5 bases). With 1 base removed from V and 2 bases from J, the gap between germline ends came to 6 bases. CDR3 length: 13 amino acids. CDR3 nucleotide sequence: TGTGCCAGCAGTTTAGAGACAGCCTACGAGCAGTACTTC. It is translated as CASSLETAYEQYF.

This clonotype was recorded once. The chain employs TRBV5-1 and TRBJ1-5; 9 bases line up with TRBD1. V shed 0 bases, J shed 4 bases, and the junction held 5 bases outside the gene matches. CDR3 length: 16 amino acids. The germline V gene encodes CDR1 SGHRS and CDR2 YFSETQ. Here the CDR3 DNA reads TGCGCCAGCAGCTTGGGGACAGGGGCCATAAATCAGCCCCAGCATTTT. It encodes CASSLGTGAINQPQHF.

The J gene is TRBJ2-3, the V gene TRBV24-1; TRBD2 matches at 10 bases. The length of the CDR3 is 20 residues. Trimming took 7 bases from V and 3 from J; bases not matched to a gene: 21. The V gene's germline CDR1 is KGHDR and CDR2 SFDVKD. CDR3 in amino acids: CATRKSPGVLAGEGTDTQYF. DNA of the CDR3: TGTGCCACCAGGAAATCTCCCGGTGTTCTAGCGGGAGAGGGTACAGATACGCAGTATTTT.

CDR3 bases: TGTGCCAGTTGGGGATCGACGGAGAACACCGGGGAGCTGTTTTTT. It specifies CASWGSTENTGELFF. The V and J genes are TRBV19 and TRBJ2-2; no clear D. The CDR3 extends over 15 amino acids. The V and J ends lost 8 bases and 1 base respectively, with 14 bases between them. The germline V gene has CDR1 LNHDA and CDR2 SQIVND (reference sequence).

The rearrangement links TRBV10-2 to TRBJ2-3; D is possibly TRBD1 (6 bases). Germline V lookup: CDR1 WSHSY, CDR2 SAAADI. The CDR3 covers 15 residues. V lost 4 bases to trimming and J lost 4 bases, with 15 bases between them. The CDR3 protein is CASSGTGYGADTQYF. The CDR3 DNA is TGCGCCAGCAGTGGAACAGGGTATGGGGCAGATACGCAGTATTTT.

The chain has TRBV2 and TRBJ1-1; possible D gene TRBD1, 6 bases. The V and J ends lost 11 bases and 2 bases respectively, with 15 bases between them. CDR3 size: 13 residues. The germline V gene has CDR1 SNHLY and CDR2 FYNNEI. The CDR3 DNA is TGTGCCGGATCCCAGGGGTTTAACACTGAAGCTTTCTTT. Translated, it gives CAGSQGFNTEAFF.

The CDR3 DNA follows: TGTGCCACCAGCAGAGTTCAGGGCATGAACACTGAAGCTTTCTTT. This gives the protein CATSRVQGMNTEAFF. This chain joins TRBV15 and TRBJ1-1, with D possibly TRBD1 on 5 matching bases. Trimming removed 1 base at V and 0 bases at J, with 9 bases between. There are 15 residues in the CDR3. Germline CDR1 and CDR2: LNHNV and YYDKDF (reference sequence).

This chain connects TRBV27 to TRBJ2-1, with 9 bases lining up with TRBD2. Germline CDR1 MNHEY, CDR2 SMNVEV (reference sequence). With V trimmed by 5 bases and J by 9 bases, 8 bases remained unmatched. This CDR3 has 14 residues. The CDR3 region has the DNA TGTGCCAGCAGTACCATAGCGGGAGTAGTTGAGCAGTTCTTC. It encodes CASSTIAGVVEQFF.

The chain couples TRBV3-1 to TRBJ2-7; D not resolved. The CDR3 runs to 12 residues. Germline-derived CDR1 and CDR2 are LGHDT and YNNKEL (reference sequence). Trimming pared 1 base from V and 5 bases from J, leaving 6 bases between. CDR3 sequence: CASSQGAHEQYF. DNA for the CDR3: TGTGCCAGCAGCCAAGGGGCCCACGAGCAGTACTTC.

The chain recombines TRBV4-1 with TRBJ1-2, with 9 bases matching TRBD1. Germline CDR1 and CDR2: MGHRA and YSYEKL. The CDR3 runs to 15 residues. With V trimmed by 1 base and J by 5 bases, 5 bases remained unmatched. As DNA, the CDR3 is TGCGCCAGCAGCCAAGGCTCCGGGACAGGGTATGGCTACACCTTC. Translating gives CASSQGSGTGYGYTF.

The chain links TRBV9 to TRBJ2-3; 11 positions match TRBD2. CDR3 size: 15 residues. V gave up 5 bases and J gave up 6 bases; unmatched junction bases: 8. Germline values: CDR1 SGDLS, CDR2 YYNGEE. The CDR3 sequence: CASRPTSGTGDTQYF. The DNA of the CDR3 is TGTGCCAGCAGACCGACTAGCGGGACGGGGGATACGCAGTATTTT.

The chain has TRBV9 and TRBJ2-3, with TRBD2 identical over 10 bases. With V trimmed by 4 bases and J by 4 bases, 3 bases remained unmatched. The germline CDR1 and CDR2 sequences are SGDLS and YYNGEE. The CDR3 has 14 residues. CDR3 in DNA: TGTGCCAGCAGCACTAGCGGGAAGGCAGATACGCAGTATTTT. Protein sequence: CASSTSGKADTQYF.

The CDR3 coding sequence is TGTGCCAGCAGCCCGACCCGAACCCAGTTCTTC. Translated: CASSPTRTQFF. This chain links TRBV5-4 with TRBJ2-5; D ambiguous. The tail of the sequence fits TRBJ2-1 better, so the J call may be wrong. Germline CDR1 SGHNT, CDR2 YYREEE (reference sequence). The CDR3 totals 11 residues.

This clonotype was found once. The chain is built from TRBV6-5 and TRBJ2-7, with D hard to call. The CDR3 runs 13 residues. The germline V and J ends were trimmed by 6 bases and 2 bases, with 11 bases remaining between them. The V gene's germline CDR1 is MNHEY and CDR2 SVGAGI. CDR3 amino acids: CASSLDEAYEQYF. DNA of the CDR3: TGTGCCAGCAGCCTTGACGAAGCCTACGAGCAGTACTTC.

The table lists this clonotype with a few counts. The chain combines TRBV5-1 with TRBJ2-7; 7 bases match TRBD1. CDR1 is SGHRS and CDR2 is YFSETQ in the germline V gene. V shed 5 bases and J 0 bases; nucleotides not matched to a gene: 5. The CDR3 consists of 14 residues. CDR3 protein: CASSSGQASYEQYF. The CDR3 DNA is TGCGCCAGCAGTTCCGGACAGGCCTCCTACGAGCAGTACTTC.

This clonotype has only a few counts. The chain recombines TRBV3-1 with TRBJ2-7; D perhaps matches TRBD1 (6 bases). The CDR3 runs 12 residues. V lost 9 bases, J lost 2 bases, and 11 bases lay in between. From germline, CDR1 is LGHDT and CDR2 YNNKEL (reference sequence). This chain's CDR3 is CASSTGTYEQYF. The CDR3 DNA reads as TGTGCCAGTTCGACAGGAACCTACGAGCAGTACTTC.

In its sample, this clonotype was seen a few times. The CDR3: CASSPGTSGSYNEQFF. CDR3 nucleotides: TGCGCCAGCAGCCCCGGGACTAGCGGTTCCTACAATGAGCAGTTCTTC. The J gene is TRBJ2-1, the V gene TRBV4-3, with 11 bases aligning to TRBD2. J gave up 1 base and V 4 bases, and 3 bases lay outside the gene matches. The CDR3 is 16 residues long. Germline lookup yields CDR1 LGHNA and CDR2 YSLEER.

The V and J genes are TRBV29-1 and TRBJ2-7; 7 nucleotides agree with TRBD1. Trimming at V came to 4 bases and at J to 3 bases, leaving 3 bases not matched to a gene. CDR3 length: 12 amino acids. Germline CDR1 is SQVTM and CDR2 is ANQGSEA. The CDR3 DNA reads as TGCAGCGTTGCGCAGGGGGTCTACGAGCAGTACTTC. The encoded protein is CSVAQGVYEQYF.

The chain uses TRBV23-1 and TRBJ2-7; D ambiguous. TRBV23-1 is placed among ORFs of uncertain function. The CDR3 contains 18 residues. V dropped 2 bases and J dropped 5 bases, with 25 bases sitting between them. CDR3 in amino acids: CASSQPSAIRQASNEQYF. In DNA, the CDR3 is TGCGCCAGCAGTCAACCGTCGGCCATCAGGCAGGCCAGCAACGAGCAGTACTTC.

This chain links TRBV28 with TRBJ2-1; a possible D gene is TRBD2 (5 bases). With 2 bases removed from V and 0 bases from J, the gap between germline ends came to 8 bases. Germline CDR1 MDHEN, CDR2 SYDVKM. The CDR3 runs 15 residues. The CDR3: CASSLEGYSYNEQFF. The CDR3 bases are TGTGCCAGCAGTTTAGAGGGTTACTCCTACAATGAGCAGTTCTTC. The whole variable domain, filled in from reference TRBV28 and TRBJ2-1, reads DVKVTQSSRYLVKRTGEKVFLECVQDMDHENMFWYRQDPGLGLRLIYFSYDVKMKEKGDIPEGYSVSREKKERFSLILESASTNQTSMYLCASSLEGYSYNEQFFGPGTRLTVL.

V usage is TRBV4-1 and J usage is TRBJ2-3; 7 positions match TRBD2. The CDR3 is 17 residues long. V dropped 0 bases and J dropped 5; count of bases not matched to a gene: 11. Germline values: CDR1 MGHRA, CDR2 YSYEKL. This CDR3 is CASSQDPAGEVGDTQYF. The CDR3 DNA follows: TGCGCCAGCAGCCAAGATCCCGCGGGAGAAGTTGGAGATACGCAGTATTTT.

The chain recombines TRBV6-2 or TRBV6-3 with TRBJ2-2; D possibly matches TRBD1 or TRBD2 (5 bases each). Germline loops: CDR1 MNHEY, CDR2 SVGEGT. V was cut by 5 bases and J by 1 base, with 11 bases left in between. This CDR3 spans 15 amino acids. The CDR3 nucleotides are TGTGCCAGCAGTGAGGGGACCCTGAACACCGGGGAGCTGTTTTTT. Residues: CASSEGTLNTGELFF.